The 12 T cell receptor beta chains presented below share a single source sample, sequenced in a study of T cell responses to AZD1222 COVID-19 vaccine. Libraries were prepared by immunoSEQ multiplex PCR; TCRdb keeps only in-frame clonotypes and omits some of them. Among 130,000 to 150,000 clones listed, just over 90% were seen once. The sample here was peripheral blood, taken on day 0 of AZD1222 vaccination. These receptors all stem from an adult in good health.

The CDR3 region has the DNA TGTGCCAGCAGTCCCCGGTTAAGGGAAGCTTTCTTT. It codes for CASSPRLREAFF. This rearrangement joins TRBV12-3 or TRBV12-4 to TRBJ1-1; D is ambiguous. Between the trimmed V and J ends, which lost 5 bases and 8 bases, there was a span of 12 bases. The CDR3 runs 12 residues.

The chain is built from TRBV11-2 and TRBJ2-5; TRBD1 matches at 8 bases. The V and J ends lost 6 bases and 1 base, in that order; junction bases with no gene match: 7. CDR1 and CDR2 from the germline V gene are SGHAT and FQNNGV. The CDR3 length is 15 residues. The CDR3 protein is CASRRPGTGQETQYF. CDR3 DNA sequence: TGTGCCAGCAGACGCCCTGGGACAGGCCAAGAGACCCAGTACTTC. Combining the CDR3 with reference TRBV11-2 and TRBJ2-5 gives the whole variable domain EAGVAQSPRYKIIEKRQSVAFWCNPISGHATLYWYQQILGQGPKLLIQFQNNGVVDDSQLPKDRFSAERLKGVDSTLKIQPAKLEDSAVYLCASRRPGTGQETQYFGPGTRLLVL.

V usage is TRBV9 and J usage is TRBJ1-3, with D hard to call. CDR3 length: 14 amino acids. CDR1 and CDR2 from the germline V gene are SGDLS and YYNGEE. V lost 3 bases and J lost 0, with 7 bases in between. The CDR3 DNA follows: TGTGCCAGCAGCGCAAGGGACTCTGGAAACACCATATATTTT. Protein: CASSARDSGNTIYF.

The chain employs TRBV5-4 and TRBJ2-2; TRBD1 matches 7 bases. CDR3 length: 15 amino acids. Germline V CDR1 and CDR2: SGHNT, YYREEE (reference sequence). V trimming: 0 bases; J trimming: 6 bases; junction bases outside the gene matches: 5. The CDR3 loop is CASSLARGRAGELFF. Written as DNA, the CDR3 is TGTGCCAGCAGCTTGGCTAGGGGGCGGGCCGGGGAGCTGTTTTTT.

CDR3 sequence reads: CASSRPFDSPFGSPLHF. The CDR3 nucleotides are TGTGCCAGCTCACGTCCTTTCGACAGTCCCTTTGGTTCACCCCTCCACTTT. V gene TRBV18 combines with J gene TRBJ1-6; D may be TRBD1 (5 bases). The germline gives CDR1 KGHSH, CDR2 LQKENI. The CDR3 is 17 residues long. Trimming took off 4 bases at V and 9 bases at J, with 22 bases between the two ends.

This chain's CDR3 is CASSPRTSGGAYEQYF. The CDR3 DNA sequence: TGTGCCAGCTCACCGAGGACTAGCGGGGGGGCCTACGAGCAGTACTTC. The V gene is TRBV18, the J gene TRBJ2-7; 15 bases align to TRBD2. The trim removed 3 bases at V and 2 bases at J, leaving 2 bases unmatched. Germline CDR1 and CDR2: KGHSH and LQKENI. The CDR3 covers 16 residues.

The genes are TRBV19 and TRBJ2-3; D gene uncertain. Trimming cost V 6 bases and J 2 bases, with 9 bases left between them. The CDR3 contains 13 residues. Germline CDR1 LNHDA, CDR2 SQIVND (reference sequence). CDR3: CASRPETTDTQYF. In DNA, the CDR3 is TGTGCCAGTAGACCCGAAACCACAGATACGCAGTATTTT.

V usage is TRBV6-1 and J usage is TRBJ1-2; 9 nucleotides align to TRBD1. V shed 4 bases and J 8 bases; nucleotides not matched to a gene: 17. Per the germline V gene, CDR1 is MNHNS and CDR2 is SASEGT. This CDR3 has 17 residues. The CDR3 region is CASSVTGRTGGRVGYTF. The DNA for the CDR3 is TGTGCCAGCAGTGTAACCGGTCGAACAGGGGGCCGGGTGGGCTACACCTTC.

The chain employs TRBV19 and TRBJ2-1; perhaps TRBD2 as D (5 bases). Trimming pared 4 bases from V and 0 bases from J, leaving 16 bases between. Germline V lookup: CDR1 LNHDA, CDR2 SQIVND (reference sequence). The CDR3 is 17 amino acids. This chain's CDR3 is CASSTLLSGYSYNEQFF. The DNA of the CDR3 is TGTGCCAGTAGTACGTTGTTGAGCGGCTACTCCTACAATGAGCAGTTCTTC.

The J gene is TRBJ1-1, the V gene TRBV5-1, with unresolved D. The length of the CDR3 is 14 residues. Per germline, CDR1 SGHRS and CDR2 YFSETQ. V lost 4 bases, J lost 2 bases, and 12 bases lay in between. CDR3 nucleotide sequence: TGCGCCAGCAGCCGGGTCGCTCGAAACACTGAAGCTTTCTTT. Amino acids: CASSRVARNTEAFF.

The V call is TRBV7-9, the J call TRBJ1-5; TRBD1 might be the D (5 bases). The germline V gene encodes CDR1 SEHNR and CDR2 FQNEAQ (reference sequence). The CDR3 consists of 15 residues. Deletions cut 5 bases from V and 6 bases from J, with 17 bases between. CDR3 nucleotides: TGTGCCAGCAGCGTTAGCGGGGCCCTGGGTCAGCCCCAGCATTTT. Protein sequence: CASSVSGALGQPQHF.

The rearrangement links TRBV19 to TRBJ1-1, with TRBD1 matching 11 bases. This CDR3 spans 15 amino acids. J lost 4 bases, V lost 4 bases, and 5 bases had no gene match. Germline V CDR1 and CDR2: LNHDA, SQIVND (reference sequence). This CDR3 reads CASSTPGQGATEAFF. In nucleotides, the CDR3 is TGTGCCAGTAGTACCCCTGGACAGGGGGCCACTGAAGCTTTCTTT.